A single T cell receptor beta chain is shown here with its context. Uncontrolled infection, other autoimmune disease, pregnancy or lactation excluded patients. CDR1 and CDR2 from the germline V gene are SGHVS and FQNEAQ. The CDR3 runs to 13 residues. Trimming removed 3 bases at V and 0 bases at J, with 6 bases between. RNA transcripts served as the template for amplifying TCR beta CDR3 regions. The TCR CDR3 first-round RT-PCR relied on the HTBI primer set. TCRdb itself ran the multiplex PCR reads through MiXCR, one entry per CDR3 protein. This repertoire shows more than 300,000 distinct CDR3 sequences, approximately 17% found once; its top ten account for 35% to 50%. This sample stems from a study of T cells in Graves' hyperthyroidism and ophthalmopathy.

V usage is TRBV7-8 and J usage is TRBJ2-7; no reliable D call. The clonotype originates from a young man with Graves' ophthalmopathy. Input material: blood. In DNA, the CDR3 is TGTGCCAGCAGCTTCGGTATCTCCTACGAGCAGTACTTC. Translating it yields CASSFGISYEQYF.